These T cell receptor beta chains were read from a single sample in a study of blood T cell repertoires in COVID-19. Sequencing used immunoSEQ multiplex PCR; TCRdb keeps in-frame clones, though not all of them. The data show approximately 320,000 clones, 90% seen once. The sample consisted of PBMCs or T cells enriched from blood (not recorded which). The receptors shown here come from a man between 60 and 75 years old who had recovered from COVID-19. Both conserved end residues are part of each CDR3. D genes are given only for firm matches. Part of the rows lack a size; the others show once, few, many or a class for expanded clones.

D gene: -
V gene: TRBV6-5
J gene: TRBJ2-2
clone size: -
CDR3 length: 14
CDR3 DNA: TGTGCCAGCAAGACGGGATGGACCACCGGGGAGCTGTTTTTT
CDR3 protein: CASKTGWTTGELFF

D gene: -
V gene: TRBV10-3
J gene: TRBJ2-1
clone size: -
CDR3 length: 11
CDR3 DNA: TGTGCCACAAACAACTACAATGAGCAGTTCTTC
CDR3 protein: CATNNYNEQFF

D gene: -
V gene: TRBV6-1
J gene: TRBJ2-2
clone size: -
CDR3 length: 18
CDR3 DNA: TGTGCCAGCAGTGAAGCGGTAGAATGGAGAGCGAACACCGGGGAGCTGTTTTTT
CDR3 protein: CASSEAVEWRANTGELFF

D gene: -
V gene: TRBV18
J gene: TRBJ2-5
clone size: -
CDR3 length: 13
CDR3 DNA: TGTGCCAGCTCTACAGTTCTCCAAGAGACCCAGTACTTC
CDR3 protein: CASSTVLQETQYF

D gene: -
V gene: TRBV2
J gene: TRBJ1-3
clone size: -
CDR3 length: 11
CDR3 DNA: TGTGCCAGCATCTACGGGAACACCATATATTTT
CDR3 protein: CASIYGNTIYF

D gene: TRBD2
V gene: TRBV4-1
J gene: TRBJ2-1
clone size: -
CDR3 length: 17
CDR3 DNA: TGCGCCAGCAGCCGAAGCTCCACTAGCGGGGGACGGAATGAGCAGTTCTTC
CDR3 protein: CASSRSSTSGGRNEQFF

D gene: TRBD2
V gene: TRBV5-1
J gene: TRBJ2-1
clone size: -
CDR3 length: 18
CDR3 DNA: TGCGCCAGCACCGCCCCCGGGACTAGCTACACTTCCTACAATGAGCAGTTCTTC
CDR3 protein: CASTAPGTSYTSYNEQFF

D gene: TRBD2
V gene: TRBV7-2
J gene: TRBJ2-3
clone size: once
CDR3 length: 16
CDR3 DNA: TGTGCCAGCAGCTTAGTTCCTAGCGGAGGCACAGATACGCAGTATTTT
CDR3 protein: CASSLVPSGGTDTQYF

D gene: -
V gene: TRBV4-3
J gene: TRBJ1-1
clone size: -
CDR3 length: 14
CDR3 DNA: TGCGCCAGCAGCCTCCGAGCGGGGCGTTTTGAAGCTTTCTTT
CDR3 protein: CASSLRAGRFEAFF

D gene: -
V gene: TRBV6-4
J gene: TRBJ1-5
clone size: -
CDR3 length: 13
CDR3 DNA: TGTGCCAGCTCCGGGACTGAGGACGAGCCCCAGCATTTT
CDR3 protein: CASSGTEDEPQHF

D gene: TRBD2
V gene: TRBV11-3
J gene: TRBJ2-3
clone size: -
CDR3 length: 16
CDR3 DNA: TGTGCCAGCAGCTTAGATCGCTCTTTAGGCGGGAGGGCCCGGGATTTT
CDR3 protein: CASSLDRSLGGRARDF

D gene: -
V gene: TRBV16
J gene: TRBJ2-2
clone size: once
CDR3 length: 16
CDR3 DNA: TGTGCCAGCAGCCGCAACGGGCGACAGCCGTACGGGGAGCTGTTTTTT
CDR3 protein: CASSRNGRQPYGELFF

D gene: TRBD2
V gene: TRBV5-4
J gene: TRBJ2-1
clone size: -
CDR3 length: 17
CDR3 DNA: TGTGCCAGCAGCTTGACTAGCGGGAGGGGGGCCTACAATGAGCAGTTCTTC
CDR3 protein: CASSLTSGRGAYNEQFF

D gene: -
V gene: TRBV24-1
J gene: TRBJ2-7
clone size: -
CDR3 length: 13
CDR3 DNA: TGTGCCACCAGTGATTTGCAGTCCTACGAGCAGTACTTC
CDR3 protein: CATSDLQSYEQYF

D gene: -
V gene: TRBV10-2
J gene: TRBJ2-7
clone size: -
CDR3 length: 14
CDR3 DNA: TGCGCCACCCTCCCCGGGATATCGTCCTACGAGCAGTACTTC
CDR3 protein: CATLPGISSYEQYF

D gene: -
V gene: TRBV19
J gene: TRBJ2-3
clone size: -
CDR3 length: 17
CDR3 DNA: TGTGCCAGTAGTATCGGATCTGGCGGGTTGAGCACAGATACGCAGTATTTT
CDR3 protein: CASSIGSGGLSTDTQYF

D gene: TRBD2
V gene: TRBV28
J gene: TRBJ2-7
clone size: -
CDR3 length: 17
CDR3 DNA: TGTGCCAGCAGTACCCCGGGACTAGCGGGAGGGCGGGGCGAGCAGTACTTC
CDR3 protein: CASSTPGLAGGRGEQYF

D gene: TRBD1
V gene: TRBV19
J gene: TRBJ1-2
clone size: few
CDR3 length: 14
CDR3 DNA: TGTGCCAGCCAATCCTCCAGGGGGCCGGATGGCTACACCTTC
CDR3 protein: CASQSSRGPDGYTF

D gene: TRBD2
V gene: TRBV12-5
J gene: TRBJ2-2
clone size: -
CDR3 length: 16
CDR3 DNA: TGTGCTAGTGGTCCCCGGACCAGCGGGGTGAGCGGGGAGCTGTTTTTT
CDR3 protein: CASGPRTSGVSGELFF

D gene: -
V gene: TRBV29-1
J gene: TRBJ2-1
clone size: -
CDR3 length: 10
CDR3 DNA: TGCAGCGTTGAGCGCTATGAGCAGTTCTTC
CDR3 protein: CSVERYEQFF

D gene: -
V gene: TRBV7-8
J gene: TRBJ2-7
clone size: -
CDR3 length: 13
CDR3 DNA: TGTGCCAGCAGCGCGACTGGCTCCTACGAGCAGTACTTC
CDR3 protein: CASSATGSYEQYF

D gene: -
V gene: TRBV28
J gene: TRBJ1-5
clone size: -
CDR3 length: 15
CDR3 DNA: TGTGCCAGCTGCCCGCGGGGCCAAGGACATCAGCCCCAGCATTTT
CDR3 protein: CASCPRGQGHQPQHF

D gene: -
V gene: TRBV7-9
J gene: TRBJ2-4
clone size: -
CDR3 length: 11
CDR3 DNA: TGTGCCAGCAGCTTAGGCGGGTGGGAATACTTC
CDR3 protein: CASSLGGWEYF

D gene: -
V gene: TRBV29-1
J gene: TRBJ2-7
clone size: -
CDR3 length: 12
CDR3 DNA: TGCAGCGTTCGACAGGCCGGCGGGGAGCAGTACTTC
CDR3 protein: CSVRQAGGEQYF

D gene: -
V gene: TRBV6-5
J gene: TRBJ2-7
clone size: -
CDR3 length: 11
CDR3 DNA: TGTGCCAGCAGTAACAGGGTGGAGCAGTACTTC
CDR3 protein: CASSNRVEQYF

D gene: -
V gene: TRBV5-4
J gene: TRBJ1-5
clone size: -
CDR3 length: 13
CDR3 DNA: TGTGCCAGCAGCTTGGACATCAATCAGCCCCAGCATTTT
CDR3 protein: CASSLDINQPQHF

D gene: TRBD1
V gene: TRBV6-2/TRBV6-3
J gene: TRBJ1-6
clone size: -
CDR3 length: 15
CDR3 DNA: TGTGCCAGCAGTTACTACAGGGGACGGAATTCACCCCTCCACTTT
CDR3 protein: CASSYYRGRNSPLHF

D gene: TRBD1
V gene: TRBV6-5
J gene: TRBJ2-5
clone size: -
CDR3 length: 13
CDR3 DNA: TGTGCCAGCAGTTACGACAGGGGCGAGACCCAGTACTTC
CDR3 protein: CASSYDRGETQYF

D gene: TRBD2
V gene: TRBV3-1/TRBV3-2
J gene: TRBJ2-2
clone size: -
CDR3 length: 17
CDR3 DNA: TGTGCCAGCAGACCCGATGGGAGGGTGACGAACACCGGGGAGCTGTTTTTT
CDR3 protein: CASRPDGRVTNTGELFF

D gene: -
V gene: TRBV5-1
J gene: TRBJ1-5
clone size: -
CDR3 length: 15
CDR3 DNA: TGCGCCAGCTCCTCGGGGGGTCTTAGCAATCAGCCCCAGCATTTT
CDR3 protein: CASSSGGLSNQPQHF

D gene: TRBD1
V gene: TRBV11-3
J gene: TRBJ2-5
clone size: once
CDR3 length: 13
CDR3 DNA: TGTGCCAGCGGCAAGGGACAGCAAGAGACCCAGTACTTC
CDR3 protein: CASGKGQQETQYF

D gene: -
V gene: TRBV3-1/TRBV3-2
J gene: TRBJ2-4
clone size: -
CDR3 length: 15
CDR3 DNA: TGTGCCAGCAGCCTACCGGGGGTTGGCAAAAACATTCAGTACTTC
CDR3 protein: CASSLPGVGKNIQYF

D gene: -
V gene: TRBV7-2
J gene: TRBJ2-5
clone size: -
CDR3 length: 18
CDR3 DNA: TGTGCCAGCAGCTTAGTCCTGGGGGTAGCGGAGTTCCAAGAGACCCAGTACTTC
CDR3 protein: CASSLVLGVAEFQETQYF